These T cell receptor beta chains were read from a single sample in a study of CD8 T cells in ankylosing spondylitis. TCRdb re-analysed the 5' RACE reads in MiXCR, keeping a single row per CDR3 protein. The sample lists around 300,000 distinct CDR3 sequences, 20% occurring once. Sequences were obtained from blood, either unsorted or a sorted T cell fraction (not recorded which). The receptors were gathered from a female donor with ankylosing spondylitis or in good health (not recorded which). CDR3s leave out the opening cysteine and the closing phenylalanine or tryptophan.

v_gene	j_gene	CDR3aa
TRBV7-2	TRBJ2-3	ASSGTYTDTQY
TRBV4-1	TRBJ2-7	ASSQVNRGRESYEQY
TRBV7-6	TRBJ2-3	ASSSPITDTQY
TRBV6-1	TRBJ2-4	ASRPGLAANIQY
TRBV19	TRBJ1-2	ASSIGDSNYGYT
TRBV4-2	TRBJ1-2	ASSQGTERYGYT
TRBV7-9	TRBJ2-3	ASSLRGSPTDTQY
TRBV20-1	TRBJ2-5	SARPPGRQETQY
TRBV7-2	TRBJ2-7	ASSLGQVGSYEQY
TRBV10-1	TRBJ2-1	ASRNPTGLAGYEQF
TRBV12-3/TRBV12-4	TRBJ2-7	ASSLNGQSYEQY
TRBV7-2	TRBJ2-7	ASSLVPSGIYEQY
TRBV9	TRBJ2-7	ASSVGAVHEQY
TRBV12-3/TRBV12-4	TRBJ2-3	ASSLGPLGTDTQY
TRBV5-1	TRBJ2-3	ASTSGGPNTDTQY
TRBV29-1	TRBJ2-1	SVGARLAAYNEQF
TRBV10-3	TRBJ2-5	AIRDAIQETQY
TRBV20-1	TRBJ2-1	SALQRGHLGEQF
TRBV5-1	TRBJ2-3	ASSLDGGLRADTQY
TRBV7-9	TRBJ1-2	ASSLVYSEADYGYT
TRBV5-4	TRBJ2-3	ASSPGTDTQY
TRBV2	TRBJ1-5	ASNLVGGDQPQH
TRBV19	TRBJ2-2	ASLRPQGPNTGELF
TRBV29-1	TRBJ2-2	SVVAGGMRELF
TRBV24-1	TRBJ2-5	ATSAGGGLAGVVGQETQY
TRBV3-1	TRBJ2-2	ASSRNGGTGELF
TRBV24-1	TRBJ2-1	ATSERAGAFLGEQF
TRBV11-3	TRBJ1-2	ASSLRGAVDYGYT
TRBV5-4	TRBJ2-7	ASSLEKGSGLAGTAYEQY
TRBV10-3	TRBJ2-7	AISWTGAYEQY
TRBV29-1	TRBJ2-3	IDQGLSTDTQY
TRBV4-2	TRBJ1-1	ASSQEGGKNTEAF
TRBV24-1	TRBJ2-5	ATSDSLSGETQY
TRBV2	TRBJ2-1	ASSEGDREYNEQF
TRBV29-1	TRBJ1-1	SVLTAVNTEAF
TRBV6-1	TRBJ1-1	ASRPWTDLNTEAF
TRBV20-1	TRBJ2-4	SAWGRPSKNIQY
TRBV12-3/TRBV12-4	TRBJ1-5	ASSSGQGGYQPQH
TRBV6-1	TRBJ2-2	ASSDPYTGELF
TRBV20-1	TRBJ2-1	SARLAGGSNEQF
TRBV12-3/TRBV12-4	TRBJ2-1	ASEFLLAGVVRGEQF
TRBV7-9	TRBJ2-7	ASSLGAPASSYEQY
TRBV10-3	TRBJ2-6	ASRDISSGANVLT
TRBV5-1	TRBJ2-2	ASSQGTSTNTGELF
TRBV2	TRBJ2-7	ASLGTRVDEQY
TRBV28	TRBJ2-7	ASRPGSTPYEQY